What follows describes a single T cell receptor (beta chain). Its matching antigen is unknown. Germline lookup yields CDR1 SQVTM and CDR2 ANQGSEA. V lost 0 bases, J lost 1 base, and 6 bases lay in between. The CDR3 loop spans 13 amino acids. Profiled with immunoSEQ multiplex PCR; TCRdb holds only in-frame clones, not every one. The table records roughly 29,000 clones, more than 70% of them present only once. This record comes from a study of OX40 agonist ivuxolimab in advanced cancers. Overall study context: Patients' therapy was ivuxolimab, an antibody that acts as an agonist of OX40 (CD134). Patients received intravenous ivuxolimab every 2 weeks at 0.01 to 10 mg/kg. Study results and caveats: CD4+ T cells averaged fewer expanded clones than CD8+ T cells.

The chain has TRBV29-1 and TRBJ1-1; no definite D call. The receptor was derived from an adult with an advanced solid tumor such as melanoma, head and neck, liver or kidney cancer. The specimen comprised CD4+ or CD8+ T cells sorted from blood, sampled in a trial of the OX40 agonist ivuxolimab. The CDR3 sequence: CSVEEAGNTEAFF. In nucleotides, the CDR3 is TGCAGCGTTGAAGAGGCGGGGAACACTGAAGCTTTCTTT.